Listed below are T cell receptor beta chains from one sample, sequenced in a study of identical twins. TCRdb independently ran MiXCR on the 5' RACE reads; one entry per CDR3 protein. The data contain about 1.7 million distinct CDR3 sequences, about 32% of them seen just once; the ten biggest clones take up over 0.25%. Sample: cord blood. The origin of the receptors is a newborn girl in good health. Both conserved end residues are part of each CDR3. D genes are given only for firm matches. Size is stated for part of the rows, as once, few or many counts, or as a class when the clone is expanded.

TRBJ2-7,many,TRBV29-1,TRBD1,TGCAGCGTTTGCGGTACACAGGGGTACGAGCAGTACTTC,CSVCGTQGYEQYF
TRBJ2-5,few,TRBV11-3,TRBD2,TGTGCCAGCAGCTTAGGCGGGACTACGTTTCAAGAGACCCAGTACTTC,CASSLGGTTFQETQYF
TRBJ1-2,.,TRBV27,.,TGTGCCAGCAGTCCTGGGGGGTGGGATGGCTACACCTTC,CASSPGGWDGYTF
TRBJ2-7,.,TRBV5-1,TRBD2,TGCGCCAGCAGCCCCGGACTAGCGGGATCCCTCGAGCAGTACTTC,CASSPGLAGSLEQYF
TRBJ2-3,few,TRBV27,TRBD2,TGTGCCAGCAGTCCCCTAGGACTAGCGGTGAACACAGATACGCAGTATTTT,CASSPLGLAVNTDTQYF
TRBJ2-7,few,TRBV5-1,TRBD2,TGCGCCAGCAGCCAAACCGGGGGGTCCGGCTACGAGCAGTACTTC,CASSQTGGSGYEQYF
TRBJ2-7,.,TRBV2,TRBD1,TGTGCCAGCAGTGAAGCGGACAGGGGGCCCTACGAGCAGTACTTC,CASSEADRGPYEQYF
TRBJ2-1,.,TRBV20-1,TRBD2,TGCAGTGCTAGAGGGACTAGCGGGAGTCGCGAGCAGTTCTTC,CSARGTSGSREQFF
TRBJ2-7,many,TRBV4-2,TRBD2,TGTGCCAGCAGCCAAGGGATATCCGCGGGGGGGCCTATTCAGCAGTACTTC,CASSQGISAGGPIQQYF
TRBJ2-1,few,TRBV27,.,TGTGCCAGCAACGAAGGGTCTACGCCATACAATGAGCAGTTCTTC,CASNEGSTPYNEQFF
TRBJ2-5,.,TRBV24-1,.,TGTGCCACCTTGGATCGCGGGATGGAATCGACCCAGTACTTC,CATLDRGMESTQYF
TRBJ2-1,few,TRBV5-1,TRBD1,TGCGCCGACCCCGGGACAGGGGGCAGCGAGCAGTTCTTC,CADPGTGGSEQFF
TRBJ2-3,.,TRBV6-1,.,TGTGCCAGCAGGTTCCCAAGCACAGATACGCAGTATTTT,CASRFPSTDTQYF
TRBJ1-1,.,TRBV27,.,TGTGCCAGCAGAGTCAGGGAAAACACTGAAGCTTTCTTT,CASRVRENTEAFF
TRBJ2-2,.,TRBV13,TRBD2,TGTGCCAGCAGCTTCAGCGGGGGGAGGACCGGGGAGCTGTTTTTT,CASSFSGGRTGELFF
TRBJ2-4,few,TRBV2,.,TGTGCCAGCAGTCCCAGGTGGGGCCCTCTGGGCAAAAACATTCAGTACTTC,CASSPRWGPLGKNIQYF
TRBJ2-3,few,TRBV11-2,.,TGTGCCAGCAGCCGGACCTACAGGGATACGCAGTATTTT,CASSRTYRDTQYF
TRBJ1-2,few,TRBV19,TRBD1,TGTGCCAGTACTCAGGACAGGGGAGCGTATGGCTACACCTTC,CASTQDRGAYGYTF
TRBJ2-1,many,TRBV18,.,TGTGCCAGCTCACGGGAGACTAGCAATGAGCAGTTCTTC,CASSRETSNEQFF
TRBJ2-4,many,TRBV4-2,TRBD2,TGTGCCAGCAGCCAAACTAGCGGGAACATTCAGTACTTC,CASSQTSGNIQYF
TRBJ2-3,.,TRBV27,.,TGTGCCAGCAGTTTAATTGGGGTAGGCACAGATACGCAGTATTTT,CASSLIGVGTDTQYF
TRBJ1-4,many,TRBV3-1,.,TGTGCCAGCAGCCCGCGACAAAATGAAAAACTGTTTTTT,CASSPRQNEKLFF
TRBJ2-7,few,TRBV6-5,TRBD2,TGTGCCAGCAGTTACGGGACTAGCGGGATGGCCTACGAGCAGTACTTC,CASSYGTSGMAYEQYF
TRBJ2-3,.,TRBV11-1,.,TGTGCCAGCAGCTATGTAGGAGGTTTCACAGATACGCAGTATTTT,CASSYVGGFTDTQYF
TRBJ2-4,many,TRBV2,TRBD2,TGTGCCAGCATCCGACTAGCGGGTGAAAACATTCAGTACTTC,CASIRLAGENIQYF
TRBJ2-7,many,TRBV6-2/TRBV6-3,.,TGTGCCAGCAGGACAGGAAACTACGAGCAGTACTTC,CASRTGNYEQYF
TRBJ2-7,.,TRBV25-1,.,TGTGCCAGCAGCCTACCACTGGGGGACGAGCAGTACTTC,CASSLPLGDEQYF
TRBJ2-3,.,TRBV29-1,.,TGCAGCGTTGTCGTCGGTACAGATACGCAGTATTTT,CSVVVGTDTQYF
TRBJ2-2,.,TRBV29-1,TRBD1,TGCAGCGTTGAAGACAGACAGGGCACCGGGGAGCTGTTTTTT,CSVEDRQGTGELFF
TRBJ2-7,.,TRBV20-1,TRBD2,TGCAGTGCTAGAGGTCCAGCGGGAGGCTGGTACGAGCAGTACTTC,CSARGPAGGWYEQYF
TRBJ1-2,few,TRBV10-3,.,TGTGCCATCAGTGATTTGGGGGGAGTAACCTATGGCTACACCTTC,CAISDLGGVTYGYTF
TRBJ2-5,.,TRBV20-1,.,TGCAGTGCGGGGCTAGCGAATGAGCAGTACTTC,CSAGLANEQYF
TRBJ1-4,.,TRBV5-5,.,TGTGCCAGCAGCCTGTGGGGCCCAAGGGATGAAAAACTGTTTTTT,CASSLWGPRDEKLFF
TRBJ2-3,few,TRBV3-1,.,TGTGCCAGCCGCCTAGGCGGGTCTAGCACAGATACGCAGTATTTT,CASRLGGSSTDTQYF
TRBJ2-7,.,TRBV3-1,.,TGTGCCAGCAGCCCCCGGGTAGGGGCCAGGGGCGAGCAGTACTTC,CASSPRVGARGEQYF
TRBJ2-3,many,TRBV4-2,TRBD2,TGTGCCAGCAGCCAACTTACTAGCGGGAGCGCAGATACGCAGTATTTT,CASSQLTSGSADTQYF
TRBJ1-5,.,TRBV25-1,.,TGTGCCAGCAGTAAGGGGGAGTCGAGCAATCAGCCCCAGCATTTT,CASSKGESSNQPQHF
TRBJ1-1,few,TRBV12-3/TRBV12-4,.,TGTGCCAGCAGTTTGAGTGGGGGGGCCACTGAAGCTTTCTTT,CASSLSGGATEAFF
TRBJ2-7,once,TRBV6-5,.,TGTGCCAGCAGTTACGGGCCGGCGGGTTGTGAGCAGTACTTC,CASSYGPAGCEQYF
TRBJ2-7,few,TRBV28,TRBD1,TGTGCCAGCAGTTCACCACAGGGGCACGAGCAGTACTTC,CASSSPQGHEQYF
TRBJ2-7,few,TRBV10-3,TRBD1,TGTGCCATCAGTATCCGGGACAGCGGAATCAATGAGCAGTACTTC,CAISIRDSGINEQYF
TRBJ2-7,few,TRBV14,TRBD1,TGTGCCAGCAGCCACTCTAACCCGGGACAGGGGGTCAACGAGCAGTACTTC,CASSHSNPGQGVNEQYF
TRBJ1-1,.,TRBV9,.,TGTGCCAGCAGCGTACTTCGACAGAGGGAGAACACTGAAGCTTTCTTT,CASSVLRQRENTEAFF
TRBJ2-1,.,TRBV2,.,TGTGCCAGCAGTGGTTTTCGCAATGAGCAGTTCTTC,CASSGFRNEQFF
TRBJ1-2,.,TRBV5-1,.,TGCGCCAGCAGCTTGGACAGGCCCGACAGCTACACCTTC,CASSLDRPDSYTF
TRBJ2-7,.,TRBV11-2,TRBD2,TGTGCCAGCAGCTTAGTTTATTCTAGCGGGAGATCCTACGAGCAGTACTTC,CASSLVYSSGRSYEQYF
TRBJ2-3,few,TRBV12-3/TRBV12-4,TRBD1,TGTGCCAGCAGTCTACGGACAGGGGGAAGGACTAGCACAGATACGCAGTATTTT,CASSLRTGGRTSTDTQYF
TRBJ2-3,many,TRBV29-1,.,TGCAGCGCCGAGGGTCCAGATACGCAGTATTTT,CSAEGPDTQYF
TRBJ1-2,few,TRBV29-1,.,TGCAGCGCGGCGCAGCGGGGAGGTTATGGCTACACCTTC,CSAAQRGGYGYTF
TRBJ1-2,few,TRBV7-2,TRBD1,TGTGCCAGCAGCTTAGAACAGGGGCGTAACTATGGCTACACCTTC,CASSLEQGRNYGYTF
TRBJ1-5,.,TRBV12-3/TRBV12-4,.,TGTGCCAGCAGTTTAGCTGGTAGAGGCAATAGCAATCAGCCCCAGCATTTT,CASSLAGRGNSNQPQHF
TRBJ2-1,.,TRBV12-3/TRBV12-4,.,TGTGCCAGCAGTTTAGGTCTGTGGCTAGCCTATGAGCAGTTCTTC,CASSLGLWLAYEQFF
TRBJ1-4,few,TRBV2,.,TGTGCCAGCCGAGAAGGGGAATATGAAAAACTGTTTTTT,CASREGEYEKLFF
TRBJ2-5,.,TRBV10-3,TRBD2,TGTGCCATCAGTGCGACTAGCAGGTACCAAGAGACCCAGTACTTC,CAISATSRYQETQYF